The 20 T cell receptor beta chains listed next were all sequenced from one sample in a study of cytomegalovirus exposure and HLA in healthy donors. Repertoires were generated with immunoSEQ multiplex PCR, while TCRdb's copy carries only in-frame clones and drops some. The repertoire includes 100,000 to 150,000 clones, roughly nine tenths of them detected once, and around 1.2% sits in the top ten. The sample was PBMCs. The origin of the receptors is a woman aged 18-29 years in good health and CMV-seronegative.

The CDR3 nucleotides read TGTGCCAGCAGCCCCCCGGGGAAACAGACCCAGTACTTC. This codes for CASSPPGKQTQYF. V usage is TRBV7-9 and J usage is TRBJ2-5, with D possibly TRBD2 on 5 matching bases. Germline V gene lookup returns CDR1 SEHNR and CDR2 FQNEAQ (reference sequence). The CDR3 is 13 residues long. Trimming cost V 5 bases and J 6 bases, with 13 bases left between them.

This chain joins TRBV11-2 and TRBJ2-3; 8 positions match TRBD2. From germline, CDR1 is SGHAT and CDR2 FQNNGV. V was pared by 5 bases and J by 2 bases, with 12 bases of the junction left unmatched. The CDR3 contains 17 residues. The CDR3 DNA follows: TGTGCCAGCAGCCTAATGGGTGATAGCGGGAACACAGATACGCAGTATTTT. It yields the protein CASSLMGDSGNTDTQYF.

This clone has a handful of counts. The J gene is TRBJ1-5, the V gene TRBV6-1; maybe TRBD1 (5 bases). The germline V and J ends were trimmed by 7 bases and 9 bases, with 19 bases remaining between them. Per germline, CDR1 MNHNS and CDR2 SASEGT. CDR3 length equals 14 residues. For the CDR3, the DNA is TGTGCCAGCACTCACCAAGGGGATTTAGGGCCCCAGCATTTT. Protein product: CASTHQGDLGPQHF.

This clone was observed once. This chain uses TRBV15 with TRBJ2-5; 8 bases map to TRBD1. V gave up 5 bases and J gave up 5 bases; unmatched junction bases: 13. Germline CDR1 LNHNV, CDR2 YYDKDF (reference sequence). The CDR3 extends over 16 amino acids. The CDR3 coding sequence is TGTGCCACCAGCGGGTCCCTGGGACAGGTGTTTGAGACCCAGTACTTC. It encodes CATSGSLGQVFETQYF.

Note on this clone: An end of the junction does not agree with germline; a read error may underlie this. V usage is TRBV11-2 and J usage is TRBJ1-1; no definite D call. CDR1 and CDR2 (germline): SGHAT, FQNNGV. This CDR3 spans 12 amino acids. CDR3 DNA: TGTGCCAGCAGCTTAGAGCAGGCTGACGCTTTCTTT. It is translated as CASSLEQADAFF.

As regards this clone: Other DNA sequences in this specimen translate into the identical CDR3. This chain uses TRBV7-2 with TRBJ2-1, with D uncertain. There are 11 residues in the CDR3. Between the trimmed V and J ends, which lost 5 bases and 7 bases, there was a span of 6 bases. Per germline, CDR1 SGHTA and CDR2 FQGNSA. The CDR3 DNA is TGTGCCAGCAGCCCTCAGAATGAGCAGTTCTTC. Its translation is CASSPQNEQFF.

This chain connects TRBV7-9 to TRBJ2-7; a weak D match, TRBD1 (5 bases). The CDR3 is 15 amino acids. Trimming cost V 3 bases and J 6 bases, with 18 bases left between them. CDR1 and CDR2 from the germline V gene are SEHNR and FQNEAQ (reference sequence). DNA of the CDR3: TGTGCCAGCAGCTTTCTTGGCCAACCAGGGTGCGAGCAGTACGTC. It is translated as CASSFLGQPGCEQYV.

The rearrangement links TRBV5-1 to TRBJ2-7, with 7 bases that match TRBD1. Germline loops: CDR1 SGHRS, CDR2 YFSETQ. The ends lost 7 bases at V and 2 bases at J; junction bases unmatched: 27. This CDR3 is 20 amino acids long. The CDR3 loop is CASSDKTGQTKEMSPYEQYF. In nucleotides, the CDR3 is TGCGCCAGCTCCGACAAGACGGGACAGACGAAAGAGATGAGCCCCTACGAGCAGTACTTC.

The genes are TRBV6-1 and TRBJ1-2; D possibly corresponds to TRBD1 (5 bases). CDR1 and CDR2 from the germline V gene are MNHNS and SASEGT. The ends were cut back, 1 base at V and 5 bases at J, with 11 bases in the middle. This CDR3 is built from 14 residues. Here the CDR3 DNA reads TGTGCCAGCAGTGAAGAGTTTACAGGATATGGCTACACCTTC. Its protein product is CASSEEFTGYGYTF.

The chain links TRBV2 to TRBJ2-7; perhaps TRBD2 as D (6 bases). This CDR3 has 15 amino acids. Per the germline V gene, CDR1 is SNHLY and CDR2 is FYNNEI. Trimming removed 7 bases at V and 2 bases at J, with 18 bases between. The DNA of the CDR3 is TGTGCCAGCACCACGGACTATTTTCTCGCCTACGAGCAGTACTTC. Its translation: CASTTDYFLAYEQYF.

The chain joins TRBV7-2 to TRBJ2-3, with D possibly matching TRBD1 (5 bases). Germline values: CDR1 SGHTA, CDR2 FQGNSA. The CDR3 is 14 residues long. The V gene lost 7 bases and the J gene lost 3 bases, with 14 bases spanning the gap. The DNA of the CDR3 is TGTGCCAGCACCAATAGGGGCCGGACAGATACGCAGTATTTT. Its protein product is CASTNRGRTDTQYF.

CDR3: CASSLASAYNEQFF. The CDR3 DNA follows: TGTGCCAGCAGCTTGGCCAGCGCGTACAATGAGCAGTTCTTC. The genes are TRBV5-6 and TRBJ2-1; D is undetermined. This CDR3 region has 14 residues. From germline, CDR1 is SGHDT and CDR2 YYEEEE. Trimming shortened V by 0 bases and J by 4 bases, and 8 bases separated the two germline ends.

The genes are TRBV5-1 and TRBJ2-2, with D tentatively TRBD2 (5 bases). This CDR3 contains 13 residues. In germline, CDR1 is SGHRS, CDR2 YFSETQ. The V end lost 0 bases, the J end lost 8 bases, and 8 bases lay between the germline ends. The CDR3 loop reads CASSLVRGGELFF. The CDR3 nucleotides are TGCGCCAGCAGCTTGGTTCGGGGAGGGGAGCTGTTTTTT.

In nucleotides, the CDR3 is TGCGCCAGCAGTGAGTGGCGGGACCCAGGCTCAGGGGGCTACACCTTC. Its protein product is CASSEWRDPGSGGYTF. The rearrangement uses TRBV10-1 and TRBJ1-2; perhaps TRBD1 as D (5 bases). This CDR3 spans 16 amino acids. The V end lost 1 base, the J end lost 8 bases, and 20 bases lay between the germline ends. Germline assignment: CDR1 WNHNN and CDR2 SYGVQD (reference sequence).

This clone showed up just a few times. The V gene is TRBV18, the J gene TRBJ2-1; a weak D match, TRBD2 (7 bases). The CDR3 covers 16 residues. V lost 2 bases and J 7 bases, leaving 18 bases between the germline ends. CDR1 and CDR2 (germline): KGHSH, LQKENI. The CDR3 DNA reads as TGTGCCAGCTCACCAGGGCCGGGGGGCACCGGAAATGAGCAGTTCTTC. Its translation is CASSPGPGGTGNEQFF.

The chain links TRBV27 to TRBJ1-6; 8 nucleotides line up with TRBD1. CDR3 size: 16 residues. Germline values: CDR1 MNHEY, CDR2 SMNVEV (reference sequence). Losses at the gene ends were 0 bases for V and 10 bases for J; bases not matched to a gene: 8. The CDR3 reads CASSLSGGTGESPLHF. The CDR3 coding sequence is TGTGCCAGCAGTTTATCCGGTGGGACAGGCGAATCACCCCTCCACTTT.

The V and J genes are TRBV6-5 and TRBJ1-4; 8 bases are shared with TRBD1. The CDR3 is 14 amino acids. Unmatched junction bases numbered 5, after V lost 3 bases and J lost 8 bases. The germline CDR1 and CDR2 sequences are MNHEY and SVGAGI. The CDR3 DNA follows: TGTGCCAGCAGTTATCAGGGGGCGGGAGAAAAACTGTTTTTT. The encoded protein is CASSYQGAGEKLFF.

CDR3 sequence reads: CASSGILGGLASNEQFF. CDR3 bases: TGTGCCAGTAGTGGAATATTAGGGGGCTTAGCCTCCAATGAGCAGTTCTTC. This rearrangement joins TRBV19 to TRBJ2-1; 7 positions agree with TRBD1. In germline, CDR1 is LNHDA, CDR2 SQIVND (reference sequence). The CDR3 runs to 17 residues. J gave up 6 bases and V 5 bases, and 16 bases lay outside the gene matches.

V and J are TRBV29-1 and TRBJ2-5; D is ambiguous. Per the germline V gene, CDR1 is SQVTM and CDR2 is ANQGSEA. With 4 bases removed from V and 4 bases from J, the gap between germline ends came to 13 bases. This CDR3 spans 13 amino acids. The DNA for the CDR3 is TGCAGCGTTGCCCCATCCGCCGGAGAGACCCAGTACTTC. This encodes CSVAPSAGETQYF.

CDR3 coding DNA: TGTGCCAGCAGACAGGGGAATCAGCCCCAGCATTTT. Translated: CASRQGNQPQHF. This rearrangement joins TRBV27 to TRBJ1-5; 7 bases align to TRBD1. Germline loops: CDR1 MNHEY, CDR2 SMNVEV (reference sequence). The CDR3 has 12 residues. J was trimmed by 4 bases and V by 6 bases; bases with no gene match: 0.